One sample yielded the 5 T cell receptor beta chains listed below, sequenced in a study of CD8+CD57+ T cells in acquired aplastic anemia. Genomic DNA constituted the template upon which TCR beta VDJ and CDR3 profiling was performed. TCRdb redid the calling of the reads with MiXCR, one entry per CDR3 protein. Of approximately 260,000 distinct CDR3 sequences in the sample, about 80% were seen once. CD8+CD57+ cell expansion, shown by flow cytometry, had occurred in the patients selected for sequencing. Sequencing was performed on sorted CD4+, CD8+, or CD8+CD57+ T cells (not recorded which) from PBMCs. The receptors stem from a human donor with aplastic anemia.

In this sample, this clonotype turned up a few times. The rearrangement joins TRBV29-1 to TRBJ2-5, with TRBD2 identical over 9 bases. Trimming cost V 3 bases and J 5 bases; bases outside gene matches: 7. This CDR3 has 14 amino acids. CDR1 is SQVTM, CDR2 ANQGSEA, per germline. For the CDR3, the DNA is TGCAGCGTTGAGCATCCTAGCGGGGTCGAGACCCAGTACTTC. Translation: CSVEHPSGVETQYF.

A word on this clonotype: At one end, the junction sequence differs from germline, possibly due to a read error. The V and J genes are TRBV19 and TRBJ2-3; D call uncertain. The germline CDR1 and CDR2 sequences are LNHDA and SQIVND (reference sequence). CDR3 size: 14 residues. The CDR3 bases are TGTGCCAGTAGCATAGCTAGAGGAGCCGACAATGAGTATTTC. Translating gives CASSIARGADNEYF.

This clonotype has ten or more counts. The chain joins TRBV27 to TRBJ2-1; 8 bases are a match to TRBD2. V shed 4 bases, J shed 3 bases, and the junction held 5 bases outside the gene matches. The CDR3 length is 15 residues. Per the germline V gene, CDR1 is MNHEY and CDR2 is SMNVEV (reference sequence). The CDR3 reads CASSSPGGLYNEQFF. The CDR3 DNA is TGTGCCAGCAGTTCCCCGGGGGGGCTCTACAATGAGCAGTTCTTC.

The chain recombines TRBV5-5 with TRBJ1-5; TRBD1 is a possible D gene (5 bases). Germline V gene lookup returns CDR1 SGHKS and CDR2 YYEKEE (reference sequence). CDR3 length equals 13 residues. V gave up 3 bases and J gave up 6 bases, with 10 bases separating them. The CDR3 DNA is TGTGCCAGCAGCTATAAAGGGACTCAGCCCCAGCATTTT. Its translation is CASSYKGTQPQHF.

The chain joins TRBV20-1 to TRBJ1-2; D is perhaps TRBD1 (5 bases). The CDR3 runs to 11 residues. CDR1 is DFQATT, CDR2 SNEGSKA, per germline (reference sequence). Trimming took off 5 bases at V and 7 bases at J, with 11 bases between the two ends. The DNA for the CDR3 is TGCAGTGCTCCGGGGGTAGGTGGCTACACCTTC. The encoded protein is CSAPGVGGYTF.